This T cell receptor (beta chain) was profiled in a study of identical twins. Study-wide results and limits: Cross-sectional statistics underpinned the conclusions; the same donors were not followed. Less excess twin sharing appeared in beta out-of-frame sequences.

The CDR3 is made up of 11 amino acids. The V and J ends lost 6 bases and 2 bases respectively, with 5 bases between them. Germline V gene sequence: CDR1 MNHEY, CDR2 SVGEGT. MiXCR, applied by TCRdb to the 5' RACE reads, yields one record per CDR3 protein. The repertoire includes about 660,000 distinct CDR3 sequences, about 9.4% of them detected once, and more than 0.75% sits in the top ten. This clonotype showed up many times. The target antigen is unknown. This sample was shared with a second study, whose subject was yellow fever vaccine responses in identical twins. As that report states: Twins' vaccine T cell responses reportedly seemed partly convergent and partly personalized.

The receptor's source is a woman under 30 in good health. V is TRBV6-2 or TRBV6-3 and J is TRBJ2-7; the D is unclear. Material: PBMCs. CDR3 loop: CASSHTYEQYF. As DNA, the CDR3 is TGTGCCAGCAGCCACACCTACGAGCAGTACTTC.